This TCR beta chain was obtained from a study of cytomegalovirus exposure and HLA in healthy donors (TCRdb year 2017). Study-wide context: An earlier analysis of some 620 of the donors reported 276 Gb of sequence data and 117 million unique TCR beta sequences obtained from some 200 million T cells. Roughly 300 gigabases of sequencing data and approximately 84 million unique TCR sequences were included in an early release covering roughly 700 HLA-typed donors. Of the 398 genotyped donors, 81% fell in the genetic ancestry cluster associated with self-reported Caucasian donors. The study aimed to test whether cataloging public T cell receptors could reveal signatures of past pathogen exposure. Using immunosequencing, the study profiled T cell repertoires from 500 to 800 subjects and related those repertoires to cytomegalovirus serostatus. Besides the first cohort of 500 to 700 subjects, a separate validation cohort made up of 120 or so different subjects was used. The study combined high-throughput TCR immunosequencing, statistical association of individual TCRs with disease status, and machine learning to predict cytomegalovirus infection status. In a later analysis, previously published TCR beta repertoires from about 670 donors were re-analyzed and high-resolution HLA genotyping was added so that TCR occurrence patterns could be studied. Rather than drawing on any new phenotypic data, the later analysis identified candidate immune exposures from TCR beta sequences and the way those sequences occurred across donors. An earlier analysis of 450 to 750 of the donors used high-throughput TCR beta sequencing to judge whether each TCR beta V gene segment behaved as functional or pseudogenic. Alongside the repertoire data, information on donor age, sex, ethnicity and CMV serostatus was compiled. A later genetic analysis used genome-wide SNP genotypes for about three fifths of the 666 donors, treating that subset as a discovery cohort. All discovery cohort repertoires had been generated on a single sequencing platform. Class I and class II HLA loci were covered by the typing at four-digit resolution. The number of donors typed differed by locus, with roughly 629-640 for A, B, C, DRB1 and DQB1, approximately 500 for DQA1, 606 for DPA1, and around 450 for DPB1. A handful of DR-DQ haplotypes were treated as single units for association and clustering because of strong linkage in the cohort. Among some 400 genotyped donors of the cohort, an average of around 240,000 unique TCR beta nucleotide sequences was sequenced per donor, of which 15% to 20% were non-productive.

General study outcomes and caveats: In a later analysis, the rate of TCR association differed among HLA loci, with DRB1 alleles having the most associated TCRs and HLA-C alleles having the fewest. Immune exposure information for the cohort was limited to CMV serostatus. In vitro tests confirmed that a few of the cytomegalovirus-associated TCR beta chains recognize cytomegalovirus antigens. The study gave a list of under 200 TCR beta chains associated with cytomegalovirus. The classifier was reported to diagnose cytomegalovirus status with high specificity and sensitivity in both the original and validation cohorts. A later genetic analysis reported fewer N-insertions in productive TCRs among donors in an Asian-associated ancestry cluster than the roughly 640-donor mean. Most TCR sequences were observed very rarely across donors, whereas some public TCRs were present in many individuals. Roughly uniform sequencing depth across donors was assumed in presence/absence analyses, although this assumption may not hold. Correlated functional status among segregating V segments might be attributable to linkage disequilibrium, but an unknown experimental factor could not be ruled out. In a later analysis, several top co-occurrence clusters were reported to appear linked to parvovirus B19, influenza, CMV and Epstein-Barr virus. In a later analysis, 16,951 TCR beta sequences were associated with specific HLA alleles at a false discovery rate of 0.05. In an earlier analysis of roughly 500 of the donors, most TCR beta V segments appeared in productive rearrangements about 87% or about 30% of the time, broadly matching IMGT annotations. It was suggested by the authors that the approach could potentially be generalized to other disease states and immunological phenotypes. Most CMV-associated TCR beta chains appeared to be HLA-restricted in a later analysis, and the HLA associations seemed to be driven largely by CMV exposure. When HLA alleles, especially DR and DQ, strongly co-occurred, attributing TCR associations to individual alleles was difficult. Because counts were too low, about 18 rarely observed V segments, including chromosome 9 orphons, were left out of the earlier analysis of over 550 of the donors. In this cohort, only TCR beta chains were sequenced, and detectable features were limited by the absence of alpha or paired-chain data. A further reported finding was that TCR beta sequences accurately predicted the HLA-A and HLA-B alleles for most subjects in the first cohort. A group of highly shared sequence variants was considered likely to be a technical artifact of the sequencing pipeline. In a later genetic analysis, a missense DCLRE1C variant was associated with V-gene and J-gene trimming of TCR beta chains, and the association was replicated in an independent cohort. A later analysis found that HLA-associated TCR beta chains were more clonally expanded and had lower generation probabilities than equally common non-associated chains. Because HLA typing was unavailable for some donors at each locus, only the typed subset was used in association tests. The 87-base-pair reads could not distinguish some IMGT-functional V segments, including TRBV6-2 and TRBV6-3, so those segments were excluded.

The cohort was made up of 500 to 800 healthy bone marrow donors. Cohort members were all nominally healthy when sampled, although unrecorded immune exposures were likely present. The donor tested CMV seronegative and was one of the 352 seronegative cohort members. Every donor gave a peripheral blood sample, and the peripheral blood mononuclear cells from that sample were used for TCR beta sequencing. The Qiagen DNeasy Blood Extraction Kit was used to extract genomic DNA from the blood cell samples. The CDR3 sequence holds 15 residues, the cysteine and phenylalanine included. This entry keeps only the CDR3 DNA: 45 bases, framed from base 1. The germline V gene (reference sequence) provides CDR1 WNHNN and CDR2 SYGVQD. The germline V and J ends show losses of 4 bases and 3 bases respectively, and no gene match explains 6 bases of the junction. Notes on this clone: Its antigen has not been determined. No per-base quality is available; no much larger clone lies one base away.

The library was built by means of the immunoSEQ multiplex PCR assay. For the multiplex PCR, a mixture combining 60 forward primers for TCR Vbeta segments and 13 reverse primers for TCR Jbeta segments was used. Amplification of the CDR3 region of rearranged TCR beta genes was performed with a multiplex PCR assay on genomic DNA. Amplified TCR beta libraries were sequenced as 87-base-pair reads on the Illumina HiSeq System. The authors' pipeline ran thus. Across the 670 or so repertoires, a later analysis counted 60 million to 90 million unique TCR beta chains, approximately 10 million of which were shared by at least two donors. Raw reads were error-corrected and collapsed into unique sequences with a nearest-neighbor algorithm that merged closely related sequences to remove PCR and sequencing errors. Alignment of CDR3 sequences to IMGT reference sequences was used to assign V, D and J gene segments. For a sequence to be retained, at least a six-nucleotide match to both a V gene segment and a J gene segment was required. A rearrangement was called productive if the CDR3 had no stop codons and remained in frame with V and J, and every other rearrangement was called non-productive. CDR3 was defined by IMGT convention, running from the second conserved V-encoded cysteine to the conserved J-encoded phenylalanine. The earlier analysis of about 610 of the donors excluded any sequence lacking an unambiguous match to a single V gene segment. In an earlier analysis of several hundred of the donors, a V segment was called functional when productive rearrangements were above 56.7%, and segregating when the standard deviation between donors exceeded 5%. To diagnose cytomegalovirus status from the catalog of TCR beta chain sequences, a statistical classification framework was built. In a later analysis, TCR nucleotide sequences were compared against IMGT/GENE-DB human TR gene sequences so that V and J genes could be assigned. In a later analysis, CDR3 sequences and most-parsimonious VDJ recombination scenarios were assigned using the TCRdist pipeline. In a later analysis, every TCR beta chain was defined by the combination of its CDR3 amino acid sequence and its V-gene family, and reads without a unique V-gene family were dropped. As a way to deal with suspected cross-contamination and a sequencing artifact, a later analysis dropped 592 nucleotide sequences that were highly shared and had low generation probability. A later analysis calculated a clonal expansion index for each public chain from normalized within-repertoire ranks of inferred template counts. In a later analysis, generation probabilities were computed with a VDJ recombination model fitted to out-of-frame rearrangements, and the resulting probabilities were checked against IGoR. Hypergeometric tests were used in a later analysis to score TCR-TCR, TCR-HLA and TCR-CMV co-occurrence, with a repertoire-size bias correction applied to the TCR pairs. To estimate false discovery rates, a later analysis permuted the HLA or CMV assignments 20 times. In a later analysis, co-occurring TCRs were grouped with DBSCAN, and TCRdist sequence similarity was added when clustering was performed within HLA-allele-positive subsets. Repertoires with fewer than 30,000 or more than 120,000 public chains, plus five repertoires with anomalous nucleotide sharing, were excluded from co-occurrence clustering. Sourced from immuneACCESS, this table was stored by TCRdb with only in-frame sequences that have V and J called. A share of the clones is absent; for the studies checked, an unresolved V gene accounts for under half, and the remainder has no known explanation. That table supplies the V and J calls and clone size; D and trimming were determined from the DNA. For this sample there are 100,000 or so clones; approximately 69% appear just once. The biggest ten clones account for roughly 3.2% of the sample.

Sequences were obtained from PBMCs. The source of this sequence is a man aged 25-45 years in good health and CMV-seronegative. Recombination connected TRBV10-1 to TRBJ2-3; 8 bases in the junction line up with TRBD1. For the CDR3, the sequence is CASSVTGGLTDTQYF. Read as DNA, the sequence is TGCGCCAGCAGTGTTACAGGGGGTTTGACAGATACGCAGTATTTT.